The rows below give T cell receptor beta chains drawn from one sample of a study of radiation and T cells in renal cell carcinoma. Clones were sequenced by immunoSEQ multiplex PCR, and TCRdb holds only the in-frame ones, with some missing. The top ten clones hold 6% to 7% of a sample with about 64,000 clones, more than 60% of them seen once. Source: blood, taken from a patient whose treatment included radiotherapy and nephrectomy. The origin of the receptors is a man in his sixties with renal cell carcinoma. CDR3s include the opening cysteine and the closing phenylalanine or tryptophan. D genes are given only for firm matches. A clone size is listed for some rows: how often the clone was seen (once, few, many), or a class if it is expanded.

CDR3 DNA	CDR3 protein	clone size	J gene	D gene	V gene
TGTGCCAGCAGTTACGATACGACTTTGGATGGCTACACCTTC	CASSYDTTLDGYTF	.	TRBJ1-2	.	TRBV6-5
TGTGCCAGCAGTACCACAGGGCACTATGGCTACACCTTC	CASSTTGHYGYTF	.	TRBJ1-2	.	TRBV6-6
TGTGCCAGCTCACCACTGGGACAGTCCACTGAAGCTTTCTTT	CASSPLGQSTEAFF	.	TRBJ1-1	TRBD1	TRBV18
TGTGCCAGCTCACCACGAGAGCAAGAGACCCAGTACTTC	CASSPREQETQYF	.	TRBJ2-5	.	TRBV18
TGTGCCAGCAGTTTAAAAGGGCCAGCGACGAACACCGGGGAGCTGTTTTTT	CASSLKGPATNTGELFF	.	TRBJ2-2	.	TRBV27
TGTGCCAGCGGAACAGATATGGGCACTGAAGCTTTCTTT	CASGTDMGTEAFF	.	TRBJ1-1	.	TRBV9
TGTGCCAGCAGCTTGGCCAGCGGTCTAGCCAAAAACATTCAGTACTTC	CASSLASGLAKNIQYF	.	TRBJ2-4	.	TRBV5-4
TGTGCCAGCAGCCCTCTGACAGCCTCCTACGAGCAGTACTTC	CASSPLTASYEQYF	.	TRBJ2-7	.	TRBV11-2
TGTGCCAGCAGTTTATCTACTGGAAACACCATATATTTT	CASSLSTGNTIYF	.	TRBJ1-3	.	TRBV28
TGTGCCAGCAGCCCCTGGCGGGACAGTAGATACAATGAGCAGTTCTTC	CASSPWRDSRYNEQFF	once	TRBJ2-1	.	TRBV14
TGCGCCAGCAGCTTGGGTGGTAGCGGGTTTCTCGACACAGATACGCAGTATTTT	CASSLGGSGFLDTDTQYF	.	TRBJ2-3	TRBD2	TRBV5-1
TGTGCCAGCAGCGGGACTAGCGGGAGAACAGATACGCAGTATTTT	CASSGTSGRTDTQYF	.	TRBJ2-3	TRBD2	TRBV9
TGCGCCAGCAGCTTGCCCTGGGCAGACCCGAACACCGGGGAGCTGTTTTTT	CASSLPWADPNTGELFF	many	TRBJ2-2	.	TRBV5-1
TGTGCCAGCTCCCAAACGAACACTGAAGCTTTCTTT	CASSQTNTEAFF	.	TRBJ1-1	.	TRBV18
TGCGCCAGCAGCTTGGATGGACAGTATGGCTACACCTTC	CASSLDGQYGYTF	.	TRBJ1-2	.	TRBV5-1
TGTGCCAGCTCACCACGAACGGTTTCCCTCAATGAGCAGTTCTTC	CASSPRTVSLNEQFF	few	TRBJ2-1	.	TRBV18
TGTGCCAGCAGTTACGGGGCGGGCCGACTCGAGCAGTACTTC	CASSYGAGRLEQYF	once	TRBJ2-7	.	TRBV6-6
TGTGCCAGCAGTAAACCCACTGGCACAGATACGCAGTATTTT	CASSKPTGTDTQYF	.	TRBJ2-3	.	TRBV6-1
TGTGCCAGTCGGAGAGGCGGGGGGGCCAATGAGCAGTTCTTC	CASRRGGGANEQFF	.	TRBJ2-1	TRBD2	TRBV11-3
TGCGCCAGCCAGAGCTCTGGGGCCAACGTCCTGACTTTC	CASQSSGANVLTF	.	TRBJ2-6	.	TRBV10-1
TGTGCCAGCAGTGAAAATAGAGCTGAAGCTTTCTTT	CASSENRAEAFF	.	TRBJ1-1	.	TRBV2
TGTGCTAGTGGTTTGGGACTAGCGCTCACGAACGAGCAGTACTTC	CASGLGLALTNEQYF	.	TRBJ2-7	TRBD2	TRBV12-5
TGTGCCTGGAACAGGGGACAGGGGGAAGAGACCCAGTACTTC	CAWNRGQGEETQYF	.	TRBJ2-5	TRBD1	TRBV30
TGTGCCAGCCGTAGGGAGGACACCGGGGAGCTGTTTTTT	CASRREDTGELFF	.	TRBJ2-2	.	TRBV6-1
TGTGCCAGCACAGTCCAAGAGACCCAGTACTTC	CASTVQETQYF	.	TRBJ2-5	.	TRBV6-1
TGTGCCACGAACCCGGACAGAACTGACTATGGCTACACCTTC	CATNPDRTDYGYTF	many	TRBJ1-2	.	TRBV10-3
TGTGCCAGCAGCGTAAACGGAGCGGATCAAGAGACCCAGTACTTC	CASSVNGADQETQYF	medium-sized	TRBJ2-5	.	TRBV9
TGTGCCAGCTCACCACTGACAGGGGGTGGGACTGAAGCTTTCTTT	CASSPLTGGGTEAFF	.	TRBJ1-1	TRBD1	TRBV18
TGTGCCAGCAGCTTAGGGCTCGCAGGGTTTTTGGGGACCCAGTACTTC	CASSLGLAGFLGTQYF	.	TRBJ2-5	.	TRBV11-2
TGTGCCAGCAGCCATCGATCCAGCAATCAGCCCCAGCATTTT	CASSHRSSNQPQHF	.	TRBJ1-5	.	TRBV4-2
TGTGCCAGCAGCTTCCAGGGCTCTGGGGCCAACGTCCTGACTTTC	CASSFQGSGANVLTF	.	TRBJ2-6	.	TRBV11-2
TGTGCCTGGAACGGACAGTTTAATTCACCCCTCCACTTT	CAWNGQFNSPLHF	.	TRBJ1-6	.	TRBV30
TGTGCCAGTACTCAACTGGCGGGGGCAGATACGCAGTATTTT	CASTQLAGADTQYF	.	TRBJ2-3	TRBD2	TRBV19
TGCGCCAGCAGCTTGGAACAGGGGGCGATAAAGGGTGGCTACACCTTC	CASSLEQGAIKGGYTF	.	TRBJ1-2	TRBD1	TRBV5-1
TGTGCCAGCAGCTTAGAAACAGGGCGAACAGATACGCAGTATTTT	CASSLETGRTDTQYF	.	TRBJ2-3	.	TRBV7-9
TGCGCCAGCAGCTTGGGGGCGGAATACACTGAAGCTTTCTTT	CASSLGAEYTEAFF	few	TRBJ1-1	.	TRBV5-1
TGTGCCAGCAGCTTGGGGAGTGGGACCCGGGGCACCGGGGAGCTGTTTTTT	CASSLGSGTRGTGELFF	.	TRBJ2-2	.	TRBV5-6
TGTGCCTGGACGGGGACTAGCGGTACACTGCACTTC	CAWTGTSGTLHF	.	TRBJ2-7	TRBD2	TRBV30
TGTGCCAGCACCTTAGCGGGAGCCGGGGAGCTGTTTTTT	CASTLAGAGELFF	.	TRBJ2-2	TRBD2	TRBV7-3
TGCGCCAGCAGCTCCAATTCCCAGATGGCCCTCCACTTT	CASSSNSQMALHF	.	TRBJ1-6	.	TRBV4-3
TGTGCCATCAGGTACCCGGGACAGGGCGAGGATAGGGCTTTCTTT	CAIRYPGQGEDRAFF	.	TRBJ1-1	TRBD1	TRBV10-3
TGCGCCAGCAGCCCCCGGGCCAACCAAGAGACCCAGTACTTC	CASSPRANQETQYF	few	TRBJ2-5	.	TRBV5-1
TGTGCCAGCAGCTGGGGTCGGGAGGGGGCGAGGACTGAAGCTTTCTTT	CASSWGREGARTEAFF	.	TRBJ1-1	TRBD1	TRBV5-6
TGTGCCAGCAGTCCAGCCCCGGACAGGGGCTATGGCTACACCTTC	CASSPAPDRGYGYTF	.	TRBJ1-2	TRBD1	TRBV6-4
TGTGCCAGCTCACCACCCAAGGGTTCTACTTACAATGAGCAGTTCTTC	CASSPPKGSTYNEQFF	.	TRBJ2-1	.	TRBV18
TGTGCCACCAGCAGAGACCCTAACGGGGCCCCCACTGAAGCTTTCTTT	CATSRDPNGAPTEAFF	.	TRBJ1-1	.	TRBV15
TGTGCCAGCAGTTACGTCACGGGCGAGTCCCTCCACTTT	CASSYVTGESLHF	.	TRBJ1-6	.	TRBV6-6
TGCGCCAGCAGCCTTCAGGGGGCGGTCACCGGGGAGCTGTTTTTT	CASSLQGAVTGELFF	.	TRBJ2-2	TRBD1	TRBV5-1
TGTGCCAGTAGGTCAGGCTTCTCTGGAAACACCATATATTTT	CASRSGFSGNTIYF	few	TRBJ1-3	.	TRBV19
TGTGCCAGCAACTTGAGGAGACAGAACACTGAAGCTTTCTTT	CASNLRRQNTEAFF	.	TRBJ1-1	.	TRBV5-6
TGTGCCAGTACCGCCGGGGGCTACTACAATGAGCAGTTCTTC	CASTAGGYYNEQFF	.	TRBJ2-1	.	TRBV19
TGCGCCAGCAGCACGGGACTAGGCACAGATACGCAGTATTTT	CASSTGLGTDTQYF	.	TRBJ2-3	TRBD2	TRBV10-1
TGTGCCAGCAGCTTACAGGGGGGACACACAGATACGCAGTATTTT	CASSLQGGHTDTQYF	.	TRBJ2-3	.	TRBV7-2
TGTGCCTGGAGTCGGACAGGGCGACAGGAGACCCAGTACTTC	CAWSRTGRQETQYF	.	TRBJ2-5	TRBD1	TRBV30
TGTGCCACCAGGACTAGCGGGAGTAAAGGTTGGGAGTTCTTC	CATRTSGSKGWEFF	.	TRBJ2-1	TRBD2	TRBV10-3
TGCGCCAGCAGCTTGGGTATAACTAGCGGACCCACAGGTACGCAGTATTTT	CASSLGITSGPTGTQYF	.	TRBJ2-3	TRBD2	TRBV5-1
TGTGCCAGCAGCGTAGACCCGGTCAGCACTGAAGCTTTCTTT	CASSVDPVSTEAFF	once	TRBJ1-1	.	TRBV9
TGCGCCAGCAGCTTGGACAGAGGTCGAGGCTACACCTTC	CASSLDRGRGYTF	.	TRBJ1-2	.	TRBV5-1
TGCGCCAGCAGCCATGCGGACAGCAAATACGAGCAGTACTTC	CASSHADSKYEQYF	.	TRBJ2-7	.	TRBV5-1